The present entry profiles one TCR beta chain with its context. This sample is part of a study of blood T cell repertoires in COVID-19. In the study overall: Samples came from the United States, Italy and Spain, spanning acute and convalescent COVID-19. PBMCs, B-cell-depleted T cells, or T cells were the source of the cDNA or gDNA that made up the material.

While infection was still active, Seattle patients were enrolled and then followed longitudinally. Per the original methods: Scientists estimated how many nucleated cells there were by amplifying reference gene primers. The table came from immunoSEQ multiplex PCR; TCRdb's copy has only in-frame clones and leaves some out. V, J and clone size reflect that table, while D and trimming were determined from the DNA. The sample carries roughly 120,000 clones, more than 85% recorded once. The specimen was peripheral blood. This clonotype was sampled from a man between 45 and 60 years old with COVID-19, enrolled during active disease.

Here the CDR3 reads CATSTGTGGPYEQYV. CDR3 DNA: TGTGCCACCAGCACAGGGACAGGGGGCCCCTACGAGCAGTACGTC. V gene TRBV15 combines with J gene TRBJ2-7; 12 nucleotides match TRBD1. Germline CDR1 and CDR2: LNHNV and YYDKDF (reference sequence). CDR3 length: 15 residues. The V gene end was trimmed by 4 bases and the J gene end by 2 bases; junction bases not matched to a gene: 3.